The 20 T cell receptor beta chains presented below share a single source sample, sequenced in a study of blood T cells in healthy people across ages. Combining a sample-barcoded 5' primer with a J-beta primer mix, a second PCR ran for roughly 7 to 12 cycles. TCRdb recomputed calls from the 5' RACE reads with MiXCR, one row per CDR3 protein. The sample shows 1.5 million to 2 million distinct CDR3 sequences, 39% of them seen only once. The sequencing input was blood. These receptors were taken from a human donor in good health.

This chain links TRBV7-9 with TRBJ1-2, with a weak D call TRBD1 (5 bases). This CDR3 is built from 14 residues. Germline loops: CDR1 SEHNR, CDR2 FQNEAQ (reference sequence). With 1 base removed from V and 4 bases from J, the gap between germline ends came to 10 bases. The CDR3: CASSLDETVYGYTF. The CDR3 coding sequence is TGTGCCAGCAGCTTAGATGAGACAGTCTATGGCTACACCTTC.

This clonotype turned up a few times. This chain joins TRBV20-1 and TRBJ1-1; D remains unclear. This CDR3 contains 13 residues. The germline gives CDR1 DFQATT, CDR2 SNEGSKA (reference sequence). Deletions cut 1 base from V and 5 bases from J, with 11 bases between. The CDR3 bases are TGCAGTGCTAGAGCGGGGAGGAGTACTGAAGCTTTCTTT. Translated, it gives CSARAGRSTEAFF.

This clonotype occurred a few times. The chain uses TRBV6-2 or TRBV6-3 and TRBJ1-5, with 10 bases matching TRBD1. V was clipped by 7 bases and J by 12 bases; unmatched bases: 3. Germline CDR1 reads MNHEY; CDR2 reads SVGEGT. The CDR3 loop spans 11 amino acids. The CDR3 DNA reads TGTGCCAGCACCGGGACAGGGGTCCAGCATTTT. Its translation is CASTGTGVQHF.

This clonotype was detected only a few times. This chain connects TRBV12-3 or TRBV12-4 to TRBJ1-6, with D possibly matching TRBD1 (6 bases). V dropped 3 bases and J dropped 7 bases, with 16 bases sitting between them. This CDR3 has 16 residues. Here the CDR3 DNA reads TGTGCCAGCAGTTTCGGGGCAGGGGTCCAGAATTCACCCCTCCACTTT. It specifies CASSFGAGVQNSPLHF.

This clonotype was counted between two and nine times. The V call is TRBV7-9, the J call TRBJ2-7; the D call may be TRBD1 or TRBD2 (5 bases each). The germline V and J ends were trimmed by 0 bases and 0 bases, with 12 bases remaining between them. Germline assignment: CDR1 SEHNR and CDR2 FQNEAQ (reference sequence). There are 16 residues in the CDR3. CDR3 sequence: CASSLAGTAFSYEQYF. CDR3 bases: TGTGCCAGCAGCTTAGCGGGGACGGCATTCTCCTACGAGCAGTACTTC.

The rearrangement links TRBV12-3 or TRBV12-4 to TRBJ2-1, with a weak D call TRBD1 (6 bases). This CDR3 comprises 11 residues. The CDR3 protein is CATRGGNEQFF. The CDR3 DNA reads TGTGCTACAAGAGGGGGCAATGAGCAGTTCTTC.

This sequence joins TRBV4-1 and TRBJ1-4; D unresolved. Germline lookup yields CDR1 MGHRA and CDR2 YSYEKL. Trimming pared 4 bases from V and 3 bases from J, leaving 12 bases between. This CDR3 region has 15 residues. CDR3 sequence (DNA): TGCGCCAGCAGCCTGGCTTGGGTCGCTAATGAAAAACTGTTTTTT. Encoded protein: CASSLAWVANEKLFF.

A few counts support this clonotype. The gene calls are TRBV20-1 and TRBJ2-7, with a possible D match to TRBD2 (5 bases). V lost 4 bases and J lost 3, with 19 bases in between. Germline CDR1 and CDR2: DFQATT and SNEGSKA (reference sequence). CDR3 length: 15 amino acids. The DNA for the CDR3 is TGCAGTGCTATCCCACGACCGGGATTTAACTACGAGCAGTACTTC. Translation gives CSAIPRPGFNYEQYF.

This chain uses TRBV7-2 with TRBJ1-2; 9 positions agree with TRBD1. J gave up 8 bases and V 4 bases, and 5 bases lay outside the gene matches. Germline CDR1 SGHTA, CDR2 FQGNSA. The CDR3 loop spans 13 amino acids. The CDR3 DNA is TGTGCCAGCAGCTGGACAGGGGTGCGCGGCTACACCTTC. It yields the protein CASSWTGVRGYTF.

This clonotype appeared a few times. The chain uses TRBV28 and TRBJ2-4; a possible D gene is TRBD2 (5 bases). Germline loops: CDR1 MDHEN, CDR2 SYDVKM. V shed 4 bases and J shed 13 bases, with 23 bases lying between them. The length of the CDR3 is 15 residues. The CDR3 is CASSSPARPRDEQYF. The CDR3 DNA is TGTGCCAGCAGTTCCCCAGCCAGACCCCGGGATGAGCAGTACTTC.

This clonotype came up a few times. The chain combines TRBV7-2 with TRBJ1-2, with D possibly TRBD1 on 6 matching bases. Germline values: CDR1 SGHTA, CDR2 FQGNSA. V was cut by 9 bases and J by 3 bases, with 20 bases left in between. This CDR3 spans 15 amino acids. The CDR3 DNA follows: TGTGCCAGTAGCCCACTGTCGACAGGTTACTATGGCTACACCTTC. Amino acid sequence: CASSPLSTGYYGYTF.

There are a few counts of this clonotype. V usage is TRBV21-1 and J usage is TRBJ2-7. TRBV21-1 is a known pseudogene. The CDR3 sequence is 13 residues long. The CDR3 DNA sequence: TGTGCCAGCAGAGGAGAGACGCCCTACGAGCAGTACTTC. Protein sequence: CASRGETPYEQYF.

The chain couples TRBV6-2 or TRBV6-3 to TRBJ1-4; D gene ambiguous. Trimming cost V 4 bases and J 5 bases, with 8 bases left between them. CDR1 and CDR2 (germline): MNHEY, SVGEGT. The CDR3 totals 13 residues. CDR3 region: CASSFGKNEKLFF. In DNA form, the CDR3 reads TGTGCCAGCAGTTTCGGGAAGAATGAAAAACTGTTTTTT.

V gene TRBV15 combines with J gene TRBJ2-5; D remains ambiguous. This CDR3 has 15 amino acids. V gave up 1 base and J gave up 2 bases, with 11 bases separating them. Germline-derived CDR1 and CDR2 are LNHNV and YYDKDF (reference sequence). CDR3 residues: CATSRAPVQQETQYF. DNA of the CDR3: TGTGCCACCAGCAGAGCACCCGTCCAGCAAGAGACCCAGTACTTC.

V and J are TRBV5-5 and TRBJ1-1; D gene uncertain. CDR3 length equals 12 residues. Germline assignment: CDR1 SGHKS and CDR2 YYEKEE (reference sequence). V was shortened by 3 bases and J by 3 bases, with 6 bases between the two germline ends. In DNA form, the CDR3 reads TGTGCCAGCAGCTCCCCGGACACTGAAGCTTTCTTT. Its translation: CASSSPDTEAFF.

This clonotype was seen more than once but under ten times. The chain employs TRBV29-1 and TRBJ2-7, with 7 bases aligning to TRBD1. This CDR3 is 14 amino acids long. V shed 4 bases and J 2 bases; nucleotides not matched to a gene: 8. From germline, CDR1 is SQVTM and CDR2 ANQGSEA. CDR3 loop: CSVGGQTSTYEQYF. CDR3 in DNA: TGCAGCGTTGGGGGACAGACTTCCACCTACGAGCAGTACTTC.

The chain couples TRBV24-1 to TRBJ2-7; 9 nucleotides line up with TRBD1. Per germline, CDR1 KGHDR and CDR2 SFDVKD. The V gene end was trimmed by 5 bases and the J gene end by 6 bases; junction bases not matched to a gene: 7. CDR3 length: 14 amino acids. The CDR3 here is CATSGTGGAGEQYF. In DNA form, the CDR3 reads TGTGCCACCAGTGGAACAGGGGGCGCGGGCGAGCAGTACTTC.

The chain joins TRBV4-1 to TRBJ2-5; unclear D gene. Trimming pared 4 bases from V and 4 bases from J, leaving 13 bases between. The CDR3 length is 14 residues. Germline loops: CDR1 MGHRA, CDR2 YSYEKL. The CDR3 DNA follows: TGCGCCAGCAGCCCTTACGGGCCGATAGAGACCCAGTACTTC. This encodes CASSPYGPIETQYF.

The genes are TRBV28 and TRBJ2-7; tentatively, D is TRBD2 (5 bases). V was shortened by 2 bases and J by 5 bases, with 13 bases between the two germline ends. CDR3 length: 14 residues. Germline CDR1 is MDHEN and CDR2 is SYDVKM. CDR3 DNA sequence: TGTGCCAGCAGTTTAGGCCGCCGGGGAGACGAGCAGTACTTC. It is translated as CASSLGRRGDEQYF. The variable domain in full, with the rest retrieved from reference TRBV28 and TRBJ2-7, is DVKVTQSSRYLVKRTGEKVFLECVQDMDHENMFWYRQDPGLGLRLIYFSYDVKMKEKGDIPEGYSVSREKKERFSLILESASTNQTSMYLCASSLGRRGDEQYFGPGTRLTVT.

This clonotype has just one count. In nucleotides, the CDR3 is TGTGCCAGCAGCGCCCGGACAAGGGCCTCCTACGAGCAGTACTTC. Protein sequence: CASSARTRASYEQYF. The V and J genes are TRBV7-8 and TRBJ2-7, with D perhaps TRBD1 (5 bases). The ends were cut back, 5 bases at V and 0 bases at J, with 14 bases in the middle. The CDR3 is made up of 15 amino acids. The germline V gene encodes CDR1 SGHVS and CDR2 FQNEAQ.